Below are 6 T cell receptor beta chains sequenced from a single sample in a study of blood T cells in healthy people across ages. The use of a sample-barcoded 5' primer and a J-beta primer mix characterized a second PCR of roughly 6 to 12 cycles. In TCRdb, the 5' RACE reads were re-called with MiXCR into one record per CDR3 protein. Among over 1,200,000 distinct CDR3 sequences listed, 59% were seen once. The material sequenced was blood. The source of these receptors is a man between 18 and 29 years old in good health.

CDR3 sequence (DNA): TGTGCCAGCAGTTCCCGGGTGGGGACAGGGAATGAAAAACTGTTTTTT. Residues: CASSSRVGTGNEKLFF. This chain connects TRBV6-5 to TRBJ1-4; 9 nucleotides agree with TRBD1. Germline CDR1 reads MNHEY; CDR2 reads SVGAGI. V dropped 4 bases and J dropped 5; count of bases not matched to a gene: 8. CDR3 length: 16 residues.

The V call is TRBV9, the J call TRBJ1-2, with D possibly TRBD1 on 5 matching bases. V was pared by 2 bases and J by 4 bases, with 9 bases between. CDR1 is SGDLS and CDR2 is YYNGEE in the germline V gene. CDR3 size: 13 residues. The CDR3 loop reads CASSVDSFYGYTF. The DNA for the CDR3 is TGTGCCAGCAGCGTTGACAGCTTCTATGGCTACACCTTC.

This clonotype has a handful of counts. The CDR3 sequence: CASSATGAGNQPQHF. Written as DNA, the CDR3 is TGTGCCAGCAGTGCGACAGGGGCTGGCAATCAGCCCCAGCATTTT. The chain carries TRBV27 and TRBJ1-5, with 8 bases matching TRBD1. The CDR3 contains 15 residues. Germline lookup yields CDR1 MNHEY and CDR2 SMNVEV (reference sequence). The V and J ends lost 5 bases and 2 bases, in that order; junction bases with no gene match: 5.

The chain carries TRBV5-1 and TRBJ2-7; 7 nucleotides align to TRBD1. The CDR3 totals 15 residues. V gave up 4 bases and J gave up 4 bases; unmatched junction bases: 11. Germline V CDR1 and CDR2: SGHRS, YFSETQ. The CDR3 sequence is CASSLPRTGLYEQYF. CDR3 nucleotides: TGCGCCAGCAGCCTACCTAGGACAGGACTTTACGAGCAGTACTTC.

The chain combines TRBV2 with TRBJ2-3; TRBD2 might be the D (6 bases). V gave up 6 bases and J gave up 4 bases, with 17 bases separating them. From germline, CDR1 is SNHLY and CDR2 FYNNEI. CDR3 length equals 15 residues. The CDR3 DNA reads as TGTGCCAGCAGCCCGACTAGAATAAGGCCAGATACGCAGTATTTT. Translating gives CASSPTRIRPDTQYF.

In its sample, this clonotype was seen a few times. The chain links TRBV27 to TRBJ2-1; D may be TRBD1 (5 bases). Germline loops: CDR1 MNHEY, CDR2 SMNVEV (reference sequence). The length of the CDR3 is 13 residues. V was cut by 8 bases and J by 3 bases, with 11 bases left in between. CDR3 coding DNA: TGTGCCAGCGCACAGGCTGACTACAATGAGCAGTTCTTC. This encodes CASAQADYNEQFF.